This T cell receptor (beta chain) comes out of a study of blood T cell repertoires in COVID-19. Germline V gene lookup returns CDR1 MNHEY and CDR2 SVGAGI. The CDR3 loop spans 13 amino acids. Trimming took 11 bases from V and 0 from J; bases not matched to a gene: 4. Assay: immunoSEQ multiplex PCR; the TCRdb copy retains only in-frame clones and omits some. The repertoire includes 80,000 to 130,000 clones, around 90% of them detected once, and more than 5.5% sits in the top ten. This TCR was recovered from a woman between 55 and 75 years old with acute or convalescent COVID-19. The sample consisted of peripheral blood. The chain recombines TRBV6-5 with TRBJ1-1; 9 positions match TRBD1. The CDR3 reads CAGRQGVNTEAFF. DNA for the CDR3: TGTGCCGGGCGACAGGGGGTGAACACTGAAGCTTTCTTT.